This record looks at one T cell receptor (beta chain) sequence and its context. This record comes from a study of blood T cell repertoires in COVID-19. Repertoires were generated with immunoSEQ multiplex PCR, while TCRdb's copy carries only in-frame clones and drops some. This sample yields more than 90,000 clones, of which 70% to 90% are seen a single time; approximately 1.3% belongs to the top ten. The CDR3 consists of 11 residues. The germline CDR1 and CDR2 sequences are SQVTM and ANQGSEA. The V gene end was trimmed by 7 bases and the J gene end by 9 bases; junction bases not matched to a gene: 5.

This TCR was recovered from a man in his forties with acute or convalescent COVID-19. The rearrangement uses TRBV29-1 and TRBJ2-1, with 8 bases that match TRBD2. Sequenced: peripheral blood. DNA for the CDR3: TGCAGCGCCACTCGGGGGGGTGAGCAGTTCTTC. This encodes CSATRGGEQFF.